The 8 T cell receptor beta chains reported below all come from one sample, sequenced in a study of preoperative IRX-2 immunotherapy in early breast cancer. Treatment specified: preoperative locoregional IRX-2 cytokine immunotherapy. TCRdb's table, derived via immunoSEQ multiplex PCR, lists solely in-frame clones and lacks some. This table holds some 42,000 clones, roughly four fifths found once. The sequencing used lymph node tissue, collected after IRX-2 immunotherapy. Receptors originate from a human donor with breast cancer.

This clone was seen a handful of times. The chain recombines TRBV11-3 with TRBJ2-2; 7 bases map to TRBD1. CDR1 SGHNT and CDR2 YENEEA come from the germline V gene. This CDR3 is built from 16 residues. V trimming: 7 bases; J trimming: 2 bases; junction bases outside the gene matches: 10. The DNA for the CDR3 is TGTGCCAGCAACCCCGTAGGGGACAGAAACACCGGGGAGCTGTTTTTT. Protein product: CASNPVGDRNTGELFF.

The chain uses TRBV6-8 and TRBJ1-1; TRBD1 is a possible D gene (5 bases). The CDR3 has 14 residues. Germline CDR1 and CDR2: MNHGY and SAAAGT. V was trimmed by 10 bases and J by 6 bases, leaving 21 bases between them. In DNA, the CDR3 is TGTGCCATCAGAGAGACAGCCCTGATCGCTGAAGCTTTCTTT. This sequence encodes CAIRETALIAEAFF.

This sequence joins TRBV6-8 and TRBJ2-7; 10 positions match TRBD2. Germline V lookup: CDR1 MNHGY, CDR2 SAAAGT. This CDR3 has 16 amino acids. V trimming: 6 bases; J trimming: 0 bases; junction bases outside the gene matches: 8. The CDR3 DNA reads as TGTGCCAGCAGATTTAGCGGGGGGCCGAGCTCCTACGAGCAGTACTTC. This encodes CASRFSGGPSSYEQYF.

The CDR3: CASSITSGGAFDEQFF. As DNA, the CDR3 is TGTGCCAGTAGTATTACTAGCGGGGGGGCCTTCGATGAGCAGTTCTTC. The chain joins TRBV19 to TRBJ2-1; TRBD2 aligns across 13 bases. Trimming at V came to 3 bases and at J to 8 bases, leaving 7 bases not matched to a gene. The CDR3 has 16 amino acids. Per germline, CDR1 LNHDA and CDR2 SQIVND (reference sequence).

This clone has just one count. The genes are TRBV19 and TRBJ1-6; possibly TRBD1 for D (6 bases). In germline, CDR1 is LNHDA, CDR2 SQIVND (reference sequence). The CDR3 runs 15 residues. V lost 3 bases and J lost 13, with 19 bases in between. CDR3 protein: CASSIRDTQGVPLHF. The CDR3, as DNA: TGTGCCAGTAGTATCCGGGACACCCAAGGAGTCCCCCTCCACTTT.

This sequence joins TRBV22-1 and TRBJ2-7; TRBD2, the D gene given by the table, was not confirmed from the DNA. TRBV22-1 is labeled a pseudogene. The CDR3 covers 16 residues. CDR3 amino acids: CASRTTSGGAGNEQYF. CDR3 sequence (DNA): TGTGCCAGCAGAACGACTAGCGGGGGGGCAGGCAACGAGCAGTACTTC.

The chain carries TRBV5-1 and TRBJ1-1, with D possibly being TRBD1 (5 bases). The CDR3 loop spans 14 amino acids. The V gene lost 0 bases and the J gene lost 1 base, with 7 bases spanning the gap. Per the germline V gene, CDR1 is SGHRS and CDR2 is YFSETQ. CDR3 sequence reads: CASSLDGGNTEAFF. In DNA form, the CDR3 reads TGCGCCAGCAGCTTGGACGGGGGGAACACTGAAGCTTTCTTT.

V is TRBV29-1 and J is TRBJ2-1; 9 bases are a match to TRBD2. With V trimmed by 3 bases and J by 4 bases, 4 bases remained unmatched. Germline V gives CDR1 SQVTM, CDR2 ANQGSEA. This CDR3 comprises 14 residues. Written as DNA, the CDR3 is TGCAGCGTTGATAGGACTAGCGCTTACAATGAGCAGTTCTTC. This translates into CSVDRTSAYNEQFF.